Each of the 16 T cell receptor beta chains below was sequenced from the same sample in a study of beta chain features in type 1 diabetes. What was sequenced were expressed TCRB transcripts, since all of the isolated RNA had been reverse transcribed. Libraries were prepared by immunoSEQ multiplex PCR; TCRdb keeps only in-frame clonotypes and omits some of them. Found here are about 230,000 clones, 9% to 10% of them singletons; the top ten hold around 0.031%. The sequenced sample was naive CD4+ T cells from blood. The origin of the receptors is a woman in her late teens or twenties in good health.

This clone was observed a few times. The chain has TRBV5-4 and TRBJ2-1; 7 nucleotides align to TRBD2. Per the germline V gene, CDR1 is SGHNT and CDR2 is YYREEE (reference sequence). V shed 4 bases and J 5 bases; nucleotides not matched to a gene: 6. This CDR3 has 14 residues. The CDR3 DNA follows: TGTGCCAGCAGCAAGGGACTACCCGACAATGAGCAGTTCTTC. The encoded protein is CASSKGLPDNEQFF.

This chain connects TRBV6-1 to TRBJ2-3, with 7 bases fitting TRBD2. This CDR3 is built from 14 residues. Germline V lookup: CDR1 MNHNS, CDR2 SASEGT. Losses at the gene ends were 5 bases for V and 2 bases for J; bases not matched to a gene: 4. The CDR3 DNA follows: TGTGCCAGCAGTTCCGGGACTACCACAGATACGCAGTATTTT. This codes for CASSSGTTTDTQYF.

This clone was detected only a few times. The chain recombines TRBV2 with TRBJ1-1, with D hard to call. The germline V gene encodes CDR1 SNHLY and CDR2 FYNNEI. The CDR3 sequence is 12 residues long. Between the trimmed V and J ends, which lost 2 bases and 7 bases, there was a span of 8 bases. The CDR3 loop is CASSEKGDEAFF. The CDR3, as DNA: TGTGCCAGCAGTGAAAAGGGAGATGAAGCTTTCTTT.

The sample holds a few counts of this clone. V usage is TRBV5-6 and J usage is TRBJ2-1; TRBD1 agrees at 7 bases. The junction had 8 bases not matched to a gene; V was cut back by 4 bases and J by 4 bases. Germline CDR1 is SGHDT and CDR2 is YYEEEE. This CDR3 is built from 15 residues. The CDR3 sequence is CASSQGQESYNEQFF. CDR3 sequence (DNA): TGTGCCAGCAGCCAAGGACAGGAGTCTTACAATGAGCAGTTCTTC.

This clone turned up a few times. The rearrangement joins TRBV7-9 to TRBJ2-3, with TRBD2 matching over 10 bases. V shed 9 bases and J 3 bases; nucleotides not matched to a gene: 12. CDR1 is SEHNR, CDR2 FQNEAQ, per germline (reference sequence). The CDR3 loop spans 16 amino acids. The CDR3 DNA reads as TGTGCCAGTCATAGCGGGAGGCCCCGGCTGACAGATACGCAGTATTTT. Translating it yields CASHSGRPRLTDTQYF.

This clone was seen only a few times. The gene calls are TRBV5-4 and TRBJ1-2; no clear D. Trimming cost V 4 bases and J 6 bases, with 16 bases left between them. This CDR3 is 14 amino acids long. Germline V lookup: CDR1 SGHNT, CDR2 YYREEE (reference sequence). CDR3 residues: CASSVSVNLDGYTF. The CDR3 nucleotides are TGTGCCAGCAGCGTGTCGGTGAATCTGGATGGCTACACCTTC.

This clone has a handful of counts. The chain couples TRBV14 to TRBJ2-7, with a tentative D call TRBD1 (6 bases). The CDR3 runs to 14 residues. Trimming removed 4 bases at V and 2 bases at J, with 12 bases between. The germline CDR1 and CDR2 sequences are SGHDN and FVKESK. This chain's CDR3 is CASSPLKGAYEQYF. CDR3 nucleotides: TGTGCCAGCAGCCCATTAAAGGGGGCCTACGAGCAGTACTTC.

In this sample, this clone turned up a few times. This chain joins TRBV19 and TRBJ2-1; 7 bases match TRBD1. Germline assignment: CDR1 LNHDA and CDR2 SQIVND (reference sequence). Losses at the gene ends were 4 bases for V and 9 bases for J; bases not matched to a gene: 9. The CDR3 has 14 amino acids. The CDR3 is CASSRIGTDPEQFF. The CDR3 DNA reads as TGTGCCAGTAGTAGGATCGGGACAGATCCTGAGCAGTTCTTC.

In nucleotides, the CDR3 is TGTGCCTGGAGTGACGCGCGGGGGGGGTGGGAGACCCAGTACTTC. Its translation is CAWSDARGGWETQYF. The rearrangement uses TRBV30 and TRBJ2-5; 9 nucleotides agree with TRBD2. Looked up from germline, CDR1 is GTSNPN and CDR2 is SVGIG (reference sequence). J lost 5 bases, V lost 1 base, and 8 bases had no gene match. This CDR3 is 15 amino acids long.

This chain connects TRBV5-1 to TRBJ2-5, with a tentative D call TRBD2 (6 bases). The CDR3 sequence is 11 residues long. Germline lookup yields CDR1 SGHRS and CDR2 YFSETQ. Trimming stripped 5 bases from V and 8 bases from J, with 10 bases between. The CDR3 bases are TGCGCCAGCAGGACTACTAGCACCCAGTACTTC. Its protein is CASRTTSTQYF.

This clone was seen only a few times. The CDR3 loop reads CASSLASSGRVIDEQFF. CDR3 coding DNA: TGCGCCAGCAGCTTGGCGTCTAGCGGGAGGGTCATTGACGAGCAGTTCTTC. This chain connects TRBV5-1 to TRBJ2-1, with 12 bases lining up with TRBD2. With V trimmed by 0 bases and J by 10 bases, 11 bases remained unmatched. The germline V gene encodes CDR1 SGHRS and CDR2 YFSETQ. CDR3 length: 17 amino acids.

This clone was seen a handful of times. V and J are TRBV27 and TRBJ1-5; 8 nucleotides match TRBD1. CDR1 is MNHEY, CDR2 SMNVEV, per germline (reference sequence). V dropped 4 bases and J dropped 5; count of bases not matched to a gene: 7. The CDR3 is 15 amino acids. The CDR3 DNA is TGTGCCAGCAGTTCCTTGTACAGGGGGGATCAGCCCCAGCATTTT. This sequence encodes CASSSLYRGDQPQHF.

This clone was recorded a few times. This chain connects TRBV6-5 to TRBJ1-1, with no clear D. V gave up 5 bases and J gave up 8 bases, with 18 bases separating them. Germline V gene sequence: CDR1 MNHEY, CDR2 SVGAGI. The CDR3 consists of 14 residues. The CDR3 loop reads CASSIRSPEHEAFF. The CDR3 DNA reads TGTGCCAGCAGTATCCGGAGTCCAGAGCACGAAGCTTTCTTT.

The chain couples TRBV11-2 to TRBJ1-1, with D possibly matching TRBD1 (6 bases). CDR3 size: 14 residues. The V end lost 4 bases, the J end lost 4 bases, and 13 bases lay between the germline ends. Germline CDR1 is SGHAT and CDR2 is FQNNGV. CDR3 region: CASSSGVFGTEAFF. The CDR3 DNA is TGTGCCAGCAGCTCAGGGGTATTCGGCACTGAAGCTTTCTTT.

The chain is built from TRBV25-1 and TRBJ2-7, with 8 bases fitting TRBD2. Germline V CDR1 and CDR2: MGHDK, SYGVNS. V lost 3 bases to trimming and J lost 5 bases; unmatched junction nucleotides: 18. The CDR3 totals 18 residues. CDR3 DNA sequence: TGTGCCAGCAGTGATTGGGGGAGAGCGGGAGCGGGCAACCACGAGCAGTACTTC. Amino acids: CASSDWGRAGAGNHEQYF.

The CDR3 loop is CASSLGPGVSNTGELFF. CDR3 DNA: TGCGCCAGCAGCTTGGGGCCGGGGGTCTCGAACACCGGGGAGCTGTTTTTT. This chain uses TRBV5-1 with TRBJ2-2, with D tentatively TRBD2 (6 bases). Germline-derived CDR1 and CDR2 are SGHRS and YFSETQ. The CDR3 has 17 residues. Trimming shortened V by 0 bases and J by 0 bases, and 12 bases separated the two germline ends.